The rows below give T cell receptor beta chains drawn from one sample of a study of Graves' ophthalmopathy and Graves' hyperthyroidism. TCRdb passed the multiplex PCR reads through MiXCR, listing each CDR3 protein once. The repertoire consists of approximately 500,000 distinct CDR3 sequences, with around 14% occurring once and the leading ten covering about 9.4%. What was sequenced was blood. The receptors were sampled from a woman aged 30 to 39 with Graves' ophthalmopathy. Each CDR3 is given with its conserved first and last residue. A D gene is named only where the DNA matches it firmly. A clone size is listed for some rows: how often the clone was seen (once, few, many), or a class if it is expanded.

clone size,V gene,J gene,D gene,CDR3 DNA,CDR3 protein
few,TRBV3-1,TRBJ2-5,NA,TGTGCCAGCAGCCAAGGGGCAGGGAAAGAGACCCAGTACTTC,CASSQGAGKETQYF
NA,TRBV10-3,TRBJ2-7,TRBD1,TGTGCCATCAGTGATGACAGGGGAGGCGAGCAGTACTTC,CAISDDRGGEQYF
many,TRBV11-1,TRBJ2-7,NA,TGTGCCAGCAGCCGAAGCGGAGGCCAGCAGTACTTC,CASSRSGGQQYF
many,TRBV6-5,TRBJ1-6,TRBD1,TGTGCCAGCAGTTACCGCGGGACAGGCCATAATTCACCCCTCCACTTT,CASSYRGTGHNSPLHF
many,TRBV20-1,TRBJ2-7,NA,TGCAGTGCTAGGCGCAACTCCTACGAGCAGTACTTC,CSARRNSYEQYF
many,TRBV11-1,TRBJ2-7,NA,TGTGCCAGCAGCTTAAGTCGTGTGGCCCACGAGCAGTACTTC,CASSLSRVAHEQYF
many,TRBV6-1,TRBJ1-1,NA,TGTGCCAGCAGCCCTAAACAGACGAACACTGAAGCTTTCTTT,CASSPKQTNTEAFF
many,TRBV20-1,TRBJ2-7,NA,TGCAGTGCTCGGCGTCGGGAGCAGTACTTC,CSARRREQYF
many,TRBV7-8,TRBJ2-7,NA,TGTGCCAGCAGCTTAGCGCTGGTCGGGACATCCGTTTACGAGCAGTACTTC,CASSLALVGTSVYEQYF
many,TRBV12-5,TRBJ1-5,NA,TGTGCTAGTGGTTCCCCGGGGGATCAGCCCCAGCATTTT,CASGSPGDQPQHF
once,TRBV12-3/TRBV12-4,TRBJ2-7,NA,TGTGCCAGCAGTGAGGGGGGGTCCTACAATGAGCAGTACTTC,CASSEGGSYNEQYF
few,TRBV7-6,TRBJ2-7,TRBD2,TGTGCCAGCAGCTTCAGAGGACTAGCGGGGGCCTACGAGCAGTACTTC,CASSFRGLAGAYEQYF
many,TRBV28,TRBJ1-2,TRBD1,TGTGCCAGCAGTTTTAGGGACAGGGGCGCGGATGGCTACACCTTC,CASSFRDRGADGYTF
NA,TRBV6-1,TRBJ1-5,NA,TGTGCCAGCAGTGAAGGGGGTTCCTGGGGGAATCAGCCCCAGCATTTT,CASSEGGSWGNQPQHF
many,TRBV11-1,TRBJ1-3,NA,TGTGCCAGCAGCTTGCCCGGGACCGTCCCCTCTGGAAACACCATATATTTT,CASSLPGTVPSGNTIYF
NA,TRBV28,TRBJ2-7,TRBD1,TGTGCCAGCAGAAGACCAGGGGGCTCCTACGAGCAGTACTTC,CASRRPGGSYEQYF
NA,TRBV27,TRBJ1-6,NA,TGTGCCAGCAGGGATGGGTGGTCGAATTCACCCCTCCACTTT,CASRDGWSNSPLHF
many,TRBV24-1,TRBJ2-2,TRBD1,TGTGCCACCAGTGATTTCCGACAGGGCGGAACCGGGGAGCTGTTTTTT,CATSDFRQGGTGELFF
many,TRBV20-1,TRBJ1-1,NA,TGCAGTGCTAGAGACCGAGGGAGCACTGAAGCTTTCTTT,CSARDRGSTEAFF
few,TRBV20-1,TRBJ2-2,NA,TGCAGTGCTAGACCGGGGGCTAGTGAGAACACCGGGGAGCTGTTTTTT,CSARPGASENTGELFF
many,TRBV5-1,TRBJ1-2,TRBD1,TGCGCCAGCAGACTCCTCGGGACAGGGGGTTATGGCTACACCTTC,CASRLLGTGGYGYTF
few,TRBV30,TRBJ2-7,NA,TGTGCCTGGGGCAAACAGGGAAATCGGGAGCAGTACTTC,CAWGKQGNREQYF
many,TRBV7-2,TRBJ2-5,NA,TGTGCCAGCAGCTTAGGGACCCCGGGACTGCAAGAGACCCAGTACTTC,CASSLGTPGLQETQYF
many,TRBV12-3/TRBV12-4,TRBJ1-3,NA,TGTGCCAGCAGTCAACAGGGTAGAAACACCATATATTTT,CASSQQGRNTIYF
NA,TRBV5-1,TRBJ2-7,TRBD1,TGCGCCACCAGACCGGACAGGGAGTCCTACGAGCAGTACTTC,CATRPDRESYEQYF
many,TRBV12-3/TRBV12-4,TRBJ2-4,NA,TGTGCCAGCAGTTTTGCAGGGATCGCCAAAAACATTCAGTACTTC,CASSFAGIAKNIQYF
many,TRBV18,TRBJ2-7,TRBD1,TGTGCCAGCTCACCTGGGTCACAGGGGGCTTTGGAGCAGTACTTC,CASSPGSQGALEQYF
many,TRBV14,TRBJ1-6,NA,TGTGCCAGCAGCCAAAATAGAGGTGGAATTAATTCACCCCTCCACTTT,CASSQNRGGINSPLHF